These 9 T cell receptor beta chains came from one sample sequenced in a study of T cell clonotyping in hematopoietic cell transplantation. TCRdb's copy holds only in-frame clones and misses some; the assay was immunoSEQ multiplex PCR. The profile shows approximately 3,000 clones, about 90% of them singletons. The sequencing here drew on PBMCs, taken at the time of graft-versus-host disease after allogeneic stem cell transplant. The receptors here all came from a male patient between 60 and 69 years old who had an allogeneic stem cell transplant from a related donor, so the T cells may come from the graft donor. Some clones in this sample may be carry-over from other donors' samples.

This chain uses TRBV18 with TRBJ2-5; D is possibly TRBD1 (5 bases). Per germline, CDR1 KGHSH and CDR2 LQKENI. There are 14 residues in the CDR3. The V gene lost 2 bases and the J gene lost 2 bases, with 9 bases spanning the gap. For the CDR3, the DNA is TGTGCCAGCTCACCAGGGGCCAGACAAGAGACCCAGTACTTC. It yields the protein CASSPGARQETQYF.

V usage is TRBV7-3 and J usage is TRBJ2-5, with TRBD1 matching over 7 bases. The CDR3 has 16 amino acids. V trimming: 6 bases; J trimming: 1 base; junction bases outside the gene matches: 11. CDR1 is SGHTA, CDR2 FQGTGA, per germline. The CDR3 here is CASRTLTGTAQETQYF. The CDR3, as DNA: TGTGCCAGCAGAACCCTGACCGGGACAGCCCAAGAGACCCAGTACTTC.

V usage is TRBV14 and J usage is TRBJ1-1; the D gene is possibly TRBD1 (5 bases). Looked up from germline, CDR1 is SGHDN and CDR2 is FVKESK. The V end lost 3 bases, the J end lost 1 base, and 15 bases lay between the germline ends. The CDR3 has 16 residues. CDR3 nucleotides: TGTGCCAGCAGCCATAAGAATTTGAGGGGGAACACTGAAGCTTTCTTT. This gives the protein CASSHKNLRGNTEAFF.

The chain couples TRBV2 to TRBJ1-5, with 7 bases that match TRBD1. The germline V gene has CDR1 SNHLY and CDR2 FYNNEI. The CDR3 length is 13 residues. The V and J ends lost 4 bases and 7 bases, in that order; junction bases with no gene match: 4. CDR3 DNA sequence: TGTGCCAGCAGTGTGGACAGGAGACAGCCCCAGCATTTT. It yields the protein CASSVDRRQPQHF.

The chain joins TRBV4-3 to TRBJ1-4; D gene uncertain. Trimming cost V 2 bases and J 4 bases, with 8 bases left between them. The CDR3 is made up of 14 amino acids. CDR1 is LGHNA and CDR2 is YSLEER in the germline V gene. The CDR3 loop is CASSQSKSNEKLFF. DNA for the CDR3: TGCGCCAGCAGCCAAAGTAAGAGTAATGAAAAACTGTTTTTT.

This sequence joins TRBV11-1 and TRBJ2-3; 8 bases fit TRBD1. CDR1 and CDR2 from the germline V gene are SGHAT and FQDESV (reference sequence). With 5 bases clipped from V and 0 bases from J, the junction kept 7 bases outside the gene matches. This CDR3 has 16 amino acids. The CDR3 bases are TGTGCCAGCAGCGACGACAGGGGCGATAGCACAGATACGCAGTATTTT. Protein sequence: CASSDDRGDSTDTQYF.

This CDR3 reads CASSLWAGSTNYGYTF. The CDR3 DNA reads as TGTGCCAGCAGCTTGTGGGCCGGGTCTACTAACTATGGCTACACCTTC. The chain carries TRBV5-4 and TRBJ1-2; D is ambiguous. This CDR3 spans 16 amino acids. Trimming took 1 base from V and 0 from J, leaving 13 bases between them. Germline CDR1 SGHNT, CDR2 YYREEE (reference sequence).

The chain has TRBV7-3 and TRBJ2-2; 9 positions agree with TRBD2. V trimming: 4 bases; J trimming: 9 bases; junction bases outside the gene matches: 12. This CDR3 is built from 16 residues. CDR1 and CDR2 from the germline V gene are SGHTA and FQGTGA. The CDR3 reads CASSSAPGTSSRELFF. The DNA of the CDR3 is TGTGCCAGCAGCTCAGCTCCCGGGACTAGCTCGCGGGAGCTGTTTTTT.

The chain combines TRBV19 with TRBJ2-3; either TRBD1 or TRBD2 may fit D (5 bases each). CDR3 length equals 14 residues. V was pared by 3 bases and J by 2 bases, with 9 bases between. Germline V gene sequence: CDR1 LNHDA, CDR2 SQIVND (reference sequence). As DNA, the CDR3 is TGTGCCAGTAGTATTTGGGGGAACACAGATACGCAGTATTTT. Translated, it gives CASSIWGNTDTQYF.